The entry below gives a single T cell receptor beta chain sequence along with its context. Assay used: immunoSEQ multiplex PCR; TCRdb lists only in-frame clones, some missing. The data hold roughly 150,000 clones, with 70% to 90% observed a single time. The source of the sample is a study of control samples from healthy donors and cancer patients. The sample consisted of blood. This clonotype originated in a young man in good health.

This chain's CDR3 is CASRGGANEKLFF. The CDR3 coding sequence is TGTGCCAGCCGGGGGGGGGCTAATGAAAAACTGTTTTTT. The chain is built from TRBV4-2 and TRBJ1-4; a weak D match, TRBD1 (5 bases). Germline CDR1 is LGHNA and CDR2 is YNFKEQ. This CDR3 is 13 amino acids long. V gave up 8 bases and J gave up 3 bases, with 10 bases separating them.